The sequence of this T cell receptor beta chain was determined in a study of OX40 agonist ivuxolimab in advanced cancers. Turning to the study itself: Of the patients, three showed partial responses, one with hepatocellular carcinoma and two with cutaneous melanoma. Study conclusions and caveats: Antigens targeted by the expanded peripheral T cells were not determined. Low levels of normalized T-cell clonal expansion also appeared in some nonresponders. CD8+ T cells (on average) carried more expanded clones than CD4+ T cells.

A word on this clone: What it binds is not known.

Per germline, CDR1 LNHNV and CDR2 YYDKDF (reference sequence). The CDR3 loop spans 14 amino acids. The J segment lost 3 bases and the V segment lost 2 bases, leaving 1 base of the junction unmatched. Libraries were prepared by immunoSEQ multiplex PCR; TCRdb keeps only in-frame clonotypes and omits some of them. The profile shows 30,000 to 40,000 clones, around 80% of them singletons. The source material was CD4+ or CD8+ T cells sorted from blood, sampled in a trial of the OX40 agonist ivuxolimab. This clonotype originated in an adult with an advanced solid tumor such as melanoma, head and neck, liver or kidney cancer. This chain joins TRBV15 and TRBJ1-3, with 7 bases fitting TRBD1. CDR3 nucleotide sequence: TGTGCCACCAGCAGAAACAGGGGTGGAAACACCATATATTTT. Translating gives CATSRNRGGNTIYF. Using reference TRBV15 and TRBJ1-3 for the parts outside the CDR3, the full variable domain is DAMVIQNPRYQVTQFGKPVTLSCSQTLNHNVMYWYQQKSSQAPKLLFHYYDKDFNNEADTPDNFQSRRPNTSFCFLDIRSPGLGDTAMYLCATSRNRGGNTIYFGEGSWLTVV.